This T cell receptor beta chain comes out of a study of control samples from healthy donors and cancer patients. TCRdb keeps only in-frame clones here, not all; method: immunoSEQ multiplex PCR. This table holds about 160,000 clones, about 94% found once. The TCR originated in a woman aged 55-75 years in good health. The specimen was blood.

The CDR3 region is CASSYWAISNTEAFF. CDR3 coding DNA: TGTGCCAGCAGTTACTGGGCCATCTCCAACACTGAAGCTTTCTTT. V and J are TRBV6-5 and TRBJ1-1; D is undetermined. Trimming stripped 1 base from V and 2 bases from J, with 11 bases between. Germline CDR1 is MNHEY and CDR2 is SVGAGI. The CDR3 loop spans 15 amino acids.